This record covers a single T cell receptor (beta chain). The data originate from a study of blood T cell repertoires in COVID-19. Some clones are missing from TCRdb's copy, which holds only in-frame ones; the method was immunoSEQ multiplex PCR. The table has hundreds of thousands of clones, roughly 90% seen once. The germline V and J ends were trimmed by 7 bases and 8 bases, with 15 bases remaining between them. The length of the CDR3 is 13 residues. CDR1 is MNHEY and CDR2 is SMNVEV in the germline V gene (reference sequence). Seattle patients were enrolled while actively infected and followed longitudinally.

The sequence was collected from a woman in her 30s with COVID-19, enrolled during active disease. J is TRBJ2-1 and V is TRBV27; D is possibly TRBD1 (6 bases). The sequenced material came from peripheral blood. This CDR3 is CASTGTMGYEQFF. In DNA, the CDR3 is TGTGCCAGCACCGGGACAATGGGCTATGAGCAGTTCTTC.